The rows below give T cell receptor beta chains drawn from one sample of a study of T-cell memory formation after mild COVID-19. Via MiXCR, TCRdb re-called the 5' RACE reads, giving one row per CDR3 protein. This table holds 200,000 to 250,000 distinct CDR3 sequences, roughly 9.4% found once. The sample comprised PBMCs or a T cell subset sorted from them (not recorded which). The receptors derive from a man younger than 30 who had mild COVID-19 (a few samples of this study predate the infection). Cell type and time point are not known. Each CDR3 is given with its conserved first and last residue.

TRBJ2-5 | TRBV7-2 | CASSPRRQETQYF
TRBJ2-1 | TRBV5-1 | CASSPKDQSSYNEQFF
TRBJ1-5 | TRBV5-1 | CASSYLGGPQHF
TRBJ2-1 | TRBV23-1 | CASSYGVAHEQFF
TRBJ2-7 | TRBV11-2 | CASSLGPGTGENEQYF
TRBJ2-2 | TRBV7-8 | CASISLGAFLSGELFF
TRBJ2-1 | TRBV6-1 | CASSEAEASSYEQFF
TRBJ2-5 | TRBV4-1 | CASSAPLGTQYF
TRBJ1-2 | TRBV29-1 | CSVDLGYGYTF
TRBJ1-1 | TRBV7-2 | CASSLRDPTPHTEAFF
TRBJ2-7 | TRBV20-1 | CSAARSGGSYEQYF
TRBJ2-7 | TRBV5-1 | CASSPRGGGRYEQYF
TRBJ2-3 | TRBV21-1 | CASSKGPLAGVSTDTQYF
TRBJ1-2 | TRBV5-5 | CASSFRREANYGYTF
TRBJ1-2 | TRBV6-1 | CASSTILNYGYTF
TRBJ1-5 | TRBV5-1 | CASSLTGGNQPQHF
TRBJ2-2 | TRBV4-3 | CASSQGTGVGELFF
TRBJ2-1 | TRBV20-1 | CSASRGNYNEQFF
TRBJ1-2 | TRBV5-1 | CASSSGTGMSGYTF
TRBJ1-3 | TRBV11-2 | CASSLGRSGNTIYF
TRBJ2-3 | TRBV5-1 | CASSNGIIVRTDTQYF
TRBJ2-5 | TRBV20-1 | CSARETRPGAQYF
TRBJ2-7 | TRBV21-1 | CASRRDRGYEQYF
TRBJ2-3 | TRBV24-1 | CATSDRGTITQYF
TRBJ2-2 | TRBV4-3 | CASSQESRGLAGELFF
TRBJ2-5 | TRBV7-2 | CASSRIKMGGETQYF
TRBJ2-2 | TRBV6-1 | CASTWDYANTGELFF
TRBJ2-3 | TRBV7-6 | CASSLASRADTQYF
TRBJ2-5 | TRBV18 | CASRASGIQETQYF
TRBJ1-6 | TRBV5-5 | CASSLDPGNSPLHF
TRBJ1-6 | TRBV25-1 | CASSAGTSITLHF
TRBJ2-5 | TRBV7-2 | CASSLYSRETQYF
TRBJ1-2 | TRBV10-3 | CAIRAGASYGYTF
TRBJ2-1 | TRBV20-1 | CSARATDRGFPNQQFF
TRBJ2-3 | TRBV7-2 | CASSYRGDTDTQYF
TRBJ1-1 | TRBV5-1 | CASKQQGVGTEAFF
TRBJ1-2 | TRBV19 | CASSIVRGPYYGYTF
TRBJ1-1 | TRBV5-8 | CASSPSSGTGAFF
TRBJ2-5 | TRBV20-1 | CSARMGLETQYF
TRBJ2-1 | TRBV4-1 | CASGAGEQFF
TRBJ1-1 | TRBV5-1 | CASSQSNGEAFF
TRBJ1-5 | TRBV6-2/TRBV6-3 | CASSTTSGNQPQHF
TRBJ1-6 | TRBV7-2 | CASSLALRGSSYNSPLHF
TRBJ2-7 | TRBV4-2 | CASSPREGGEQYF
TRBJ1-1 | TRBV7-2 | CASSLNPGEAFF
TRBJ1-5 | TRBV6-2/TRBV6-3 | CASMFGGQSNQPQHF
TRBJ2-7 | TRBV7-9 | CASSLVRGQPYEQYF
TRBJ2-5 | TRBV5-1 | CASSSRTGEETQYF
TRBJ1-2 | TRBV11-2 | CASSLDQIGGADGYTF
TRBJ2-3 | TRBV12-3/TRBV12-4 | CASGEGTDTQYF
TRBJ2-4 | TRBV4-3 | CASSQERAWAKNIQYF
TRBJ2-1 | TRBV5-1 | CASSLPAGFDNEQFF
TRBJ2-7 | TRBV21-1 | CASSKPDREGYYEQYF
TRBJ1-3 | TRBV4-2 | CASSQAKPGNTIYF
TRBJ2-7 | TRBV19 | CASSMVSAGEQYF